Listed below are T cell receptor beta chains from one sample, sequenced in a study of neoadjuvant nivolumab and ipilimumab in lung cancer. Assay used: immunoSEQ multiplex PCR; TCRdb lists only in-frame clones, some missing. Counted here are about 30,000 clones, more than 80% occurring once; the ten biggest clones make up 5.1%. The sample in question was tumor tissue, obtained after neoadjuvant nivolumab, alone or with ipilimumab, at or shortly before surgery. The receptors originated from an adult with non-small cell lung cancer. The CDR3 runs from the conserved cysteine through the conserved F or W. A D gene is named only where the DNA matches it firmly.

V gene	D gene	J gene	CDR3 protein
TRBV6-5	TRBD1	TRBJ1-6	CASRKDRALDSPLHF
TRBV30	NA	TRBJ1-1	CAWSVEGAEAFF
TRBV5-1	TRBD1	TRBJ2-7	CASSSGQATDVGQYF
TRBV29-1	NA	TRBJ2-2	CSVDQGGGNTGELFF
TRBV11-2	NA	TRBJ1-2	CASAAGANYGYTF
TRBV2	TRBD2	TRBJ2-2	CASRPPQFSGVNTGELFF
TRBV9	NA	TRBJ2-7	CASSVDGRPPYEQYF
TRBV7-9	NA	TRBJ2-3	CASSLDPLGDTQYF
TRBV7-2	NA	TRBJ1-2	CASSLLAEGYGYTF
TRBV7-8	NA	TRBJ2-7	CASSLQGTEQYF
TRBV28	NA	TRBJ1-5	CASSFRGFAPNQPQHF
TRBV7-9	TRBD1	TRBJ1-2	CASSTQGAFGGYTF
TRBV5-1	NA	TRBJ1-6	CASSLDRPGYSPLHF
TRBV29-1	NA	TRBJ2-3	CSANKGGGRGTDTQYF
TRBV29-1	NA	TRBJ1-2	CSVEELGRGYTF
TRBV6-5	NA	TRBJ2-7	CASMRQGIYEQYF